One sample yielded the 15 T cell receptor beta chains listed below, sequenced in a study of shared clonotypes between healthy human individuals (dated by TCRdb to about 2020). The method was the immunoSEQ multiplex PCR assay. TCRdb provides this immuneACCESS table in a form limited to in-frame rearrangements. Some clones are lacking; in checked studies, under half of them reflect an unresolved V gene, and why the rest are absent is not known. The sample records 2 million to 2.5 million clones, about 95% of which are singletons. About 1.1% of the sample comes from the top ten. CD8 naive samples were obtained by positive selection for CCR7 among CD45RO-negative cells, yielding a CD45RA+CCR7+ population from which TemRA cells were excluded. Sequencing was performed on naive CD8+ T cells sorted from blood. The cell subset or site label, read with the paper, signifies: CD45RA+CCR7+. Receptors were obtained from a man aged 18 to 30 in good health.

The chain uses TRBV6-4 and TRBJ2-5, with D maybe TRBD2 (6 bases). CDR3 length: 15 residues. Germline V gives CDR1 MRHNA, CDR2 SNTAGT. V lost 0 bases, J lost 1 base, and 9 bases lay in between. CDR3 sequence: CASSDSRDFQETQYF. The CDR3 nucleotides are TGTGCCAGCAGTGACTCTAGGGACTTCCAAGAGACCCAGTACTTC.

The rearrangement joins TRBV18 to TRBJ1-1; perhaps TRBD1 as D (5 bases). The germline CDR1 and CDR2 sequences are KGHSH and LQKENI. The V end was cut by 6 bases, the J end by 6 bases, with 20 bases between. The CDR3 extends over 15 amino acids. The CDR3 reads CASSRGEYFVAEAFF. CDR3 nucleotide sequence: TGTGCCAGCTCCCGAGGGGAGTATTTCGTCGCTGAAGCTTTCTTT.

This clone was seen only once. The gene calls are TRBV19 and TRBJ2-7; a possible D gene is TRBD1 (5 bases). Trimming left V 2 bases short and J 0 bases short, with 8 bases between. CDR1 is LNHDA, CDR2 SQIVND, per germline (reference sequence). This CDR3 comprises 14 residues. The CDR3: CASSIIQGSYEQYF. CDR3 nucleotide sequence: TGTGCCAGTAGTATAATCCAGGGCTCCTACGAGCAGTACTTC.

DNA for the CDR3: TGTGCCAGCAGTCCATCGGGGGGCTCCCCCACAGATACGCAGTATTTT. Protein sequence: CASSPSGGSPTDTQYF. This rearrangement joins TRBV27 to TRBJ2-3, with a possible D match to TRBD2 (7 bases). Trimming removed 5 bases from V and 2 bases from J, with 17 bases in between. CDR1 and CDR2 (germline): MNHEY, SMNVEV (reference sequence). There are 16 residues in the CDR3.

The chain is built from TRBV2 and TRBJ1-4; the D gene is possibly TRBD1 (5 bases). The CDR3 length is 13 residues. Trimming left V 8 bases short and J 8 bases short, with 15 bases between. Looked up from germline, CDR1 is SNHLY and CDR2 is FYNNEI. This chain's CDR3 is CASARASGEKLFF. DNA for the CDR3: TGTGCCAGCGCACGGGCCTCAGGGGAAAAACTGTTTTTT.

CDR3 sequence: CASSLLFGGGTDTQYF. The DNA for the CDR3 is TGTGCCAGCAGCTTATTATTCGGGGGAGGCACAGATACGCAGTATTTT. V and J are TRBV7-9 and TRBJ2-3, with D possibly matching TRBD2 (6 bases). The CDR3 is 16 residues long. Deletions cut 2 bases from V and 1 base from J, with 13 bases between. Germline V lookup: CDR1 SEHNR, CDR2 FQNEAQ (reference sequence).

The genes are TRBV7-3 and TRBJ2-3, with 12 bases aligning to TRBD2. Per the germline V gene, CDR1 is SGHTA and CDR2 is FQGTGA. CDR3 length: 15 amino acids. J gave up 3 bases and V 6 bases, and 4 bases lay outside the gene matches. CDR3 nucleotides: TGTGCCAGCAGAAGGACTAGCGGGGTAACAGATACGCAGTATTTT. Encoded protein: CASRRTSGVTDTQYF.

J is TRBJ2-7 and V is TRBV5-1; D is undetermined. CDR3 length: 16 residues. The V end lost 0 bases, the J end lost 3 bases, and 16 bases lay between the germline ends. CDR1 SGHRS and CDR2 YFSETQ come from the germline V gene. The DNA for the CDR3 is TGCGCCAGCAGCTTGGGCCCGAGCCAAACATACTACGAGCAGTACTTC. Translated, it gives CASSLGPSQTYYEQYF.

This chain links TRBV7-2 with TRBJ2-7, with 9 bases aligning to TRBD1. Germline-derived CDR1 and CDR2 are SGHTA and FQGNSA. This CDR3 region has 17 residues. V lost 3 bases and J lost 7; bases outside the gene matches: 16. CDR3 amino acids: CASSLDLWGTGLREQYF. DNA of the CDR3: TGTGCCAGCAGCTTGGATCTCTGGGGGACAGGGCTTCGAGAGCAGTACTTC.

This chain links TRBV4-3 with TRBJ2-7, with D unclear. In germline, CDR1 is LGHNA, CDR2 YSLEER. The length of the CDR3 is 13 residues. Trimming stripped 5 bases from V and 4 bases from J, with 12 bases between. The CDR3 nucleotides are TGCGCCAGCAGCAACACAGTCCTTTACGAGCAGTACTTC. Encoded protein: CASSNTVLYEQYF.

This chain links TRBV6-1 with TRBJ2-1; no reliable D call. Germline CDR1 reads MNHNS; CDR2 reads SASEGT. This CDR3 has 13 amino acids. The V and J ends lost 6 bases and 10 bases respectively, with 16 bases between them. CDR3 amino acids: CASRLGYGFEQFF. Here the CDR3 DNA reads TGTGCCAGCAGGTTGGGATACGGATTCGAGCAGTTCTTC.

As regards this clone: The same CDR3 is also encoded by other DNA sequences in this sample. The CDR3 protein is CASSFSVSYEQYF. The CDR3 nucleotides are TGTGCCAGCAGCTTCTCAGTATCCTACGAGCAGTACTTC. The chain is built from TRBV7-2 and TRBJ2-7; D is unresolved. The CDR3 runs to 13 residues. Germline V lookup: CDR1 SGHTA, CDR2 FQGNSA. V lost 3 bases and J 1 base, leaving 7 bases between the germline ends.

V is TRBV30 and J is TRBJ1-1; no firm D call. V lost 0 bases and J 0 bases, leaving 8 bases between the germline ends. Per the germline V gene, CDR1 is GTSNPN and CDR2 is SVGIG (reference sequence). The CDR3 is 14 amino acids. CDR3 sequence: CAWSVPRLNTEAFF. In DNA, the CDR3 is TGTGCCTGGAGTGTACCAAGGCTGAACACTGAAGCTTTCTTT.

Regarding this clone: The sample holds other DNA sequences that translate to the same CDR3. The rearrangement joins TRBV7-9 to TRBJ2-7, with D possibly called TRBD1 or TRBD2 (5 bases each). Germline V lookup: CDR1 SEHNR, CDR2 FQNEAQ (reference sequence). This CDR3 comprises 13 residues. Trimming removed 3 bases at V and 2 bases at J, with 8 bases between. CDR3 bases: TGTGCCAGCAGCTTGGGGGTAGCCTACGAGCAGTACTTC. Encoded protein: CASSLGVAYEQYF.

V gene TRBV29-1 combines with J gene TRBJ2-3; maybe TRBD1 (5 bases). Germline V gene sequence: CDR1 SQVTM, CDR2 ANQGSEA. This CDR3 spans 13 amino acids. Trimming left V 6 bases short and J 2 bases short, with 12 bases between. CDR3 in amino acids: CSVRGPDTDTQYF. In DNA form, the CDR3 reads TGCAGCGTAAGGGGCCCAGACACAGATACGCAGTATTTT.